This TCR beta chain was identified in a study of early stage breast cancer tumors. Overall study: About 70% of the 16 invasive tumors were ER+, PR+ and HER2-.

This CDR3 region has 15 residues. Germline CDR1 and CDR2: SGHRS and YFSETQ. V was cut by 0 bases and J by 3 bases, with 13 bases left in between. Study-level findings and limits: Functional markers like CD4, CD8 and FOXP3 were missed in bulk sequencing. In most of the 16 patients, blood comparison separated tumor from normal breast.

About 18-50 mg of tumor tissue was diced per sample. As to this clone: Its antigen is unidentified.

Clones were sequenced by immunoSEQ multiplex PCR, and TCRdb holds only the in-frame ones, with some missing. The sample consists of around 30,000 clones, roughly four fifths of them appearing once. The V and J genes are TRBV5-1 and TRBJ2-7, with D possibly matching TRBD1 (5 bases). Sequencing was carried out using breast tumor tissue. This receptor was obtained from a person between 30 and 45 years old with breast cancer. In DNA form, the CDR3 reads TGCGCCAGCAGCTTGGATCAGGGTCCGATCTACGAGCAGTACTTC. Encoded protein: CASSLDQGPIYEQYF.